What follows describes a single TCR beta chain. Its binding antigen is unknown. No base qualities exist here, and no much larger clone lies one base off it. The donors were included in the validation cohort of over a hundred subjects, a group kept apart from the roughly 700-subject first cohort. The sample is drawn from a study of cytomegalovirus exposure and HLA in healthy donors (dated by TCRdb to the late 2010s). Regarding the complete study: A later analysis indicated that the roughly 120 validation repertoires were generated on the platform also employed for the 650 to 850 repertoires of the first cohort. The study was designed to test whether signatures of past pathogen exposure could be identified by cataloging public T cell receptors. In addition to the first cohort of about 650 subjects, a separate validation cohort of 120 different subjects was used. High-throughput TCR immunosequencing, statistical association of individual TCRs with disease status, and machine learning were combined to predict cytomegalovirus infection status.

What the study reported, not specific to this receptor: Most TCR sequences were observed very rarely across donors, whereas some public TCRs were present in many individuals. A few of the identified cytomegalovirus-associated TCR beta chains were confirmed in vitro to be specific for cytomegalovirus antigens. The classifier was reported to diagnose cytomegalovirus status with high specificity and sensitivity in both the original and validation cohorts. The study gave a list of 150 to 200 TCR beta chains associated with cytomegalovirus. The validation cohort had no HLA typing available for a later analysis, so co-occurrence within that cohort was assessed over all 120 or so repertoires. The authors suggested that the approach could potentially be generalized to other disease states and immunological phenotypes. Subsequent analysis determined that TCRs grouped into clusters in the first cohort also showed a tendency toward co-occurrence across the 120 or so validation repertoires, and about 94% of cluster scores exceeded 0.

Preparation of the library involved the immunoSEQ multiplex PCR assay. The source study handled its data this way. To diagnose cytomegalovirus status from the catalog of TCR beta chain sequences, a statistical classification framework was built. In TCRdb, the immuneACCESS table is reduced to in-frame sequences with V and J assigned. These tables do not hold every clone; where another copy was compared, an unresolved V gene accounts for under half, and the others remain unexplained. That table furnishes V, J and clone size, whereas the DNA furnished D and trimming. This sample lists approximately 140,000 clones; about 90% were detected once. Approximately 7.5% of the sample lies in the top ten. Taken from the germline V gene (reference sequence), the CDR1 and CDR2 loops are SEHNR and FQNEAQ. Counted from cysteine to phenylalanine, this CDR3 has 14 amino acids. The entry retains the CDR3 DNA only, 42 bases that are in frame from base 1. V is cut back by 4 bases and J by 5 bases, with 3 bases in the junction unmatched.

What was sequenced was PBMCs. The receptor's source is a young woman in good health and CMV-seropositive. The sequence joins TRBV7-9 to TRBJ2-1, with 9 bases matching TRBD2. The bases are TGTGCCAGCAGCTCCCGACTAGCGGACAATGAGCAGTTCTTC. The resulting protein is CASSSRLADNEQFF.